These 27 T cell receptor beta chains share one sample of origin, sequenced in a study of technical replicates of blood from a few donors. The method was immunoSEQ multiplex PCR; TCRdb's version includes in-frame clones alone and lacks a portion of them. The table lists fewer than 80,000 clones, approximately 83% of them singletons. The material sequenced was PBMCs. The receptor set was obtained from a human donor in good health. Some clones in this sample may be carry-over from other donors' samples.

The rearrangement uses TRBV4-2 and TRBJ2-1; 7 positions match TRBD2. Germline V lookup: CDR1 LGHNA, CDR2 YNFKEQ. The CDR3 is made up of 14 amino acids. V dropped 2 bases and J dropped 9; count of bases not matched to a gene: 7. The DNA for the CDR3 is TGTGCCAGCAGCCAATTACTAGCGAAGAGTGAGCAGTTCTTC. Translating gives CASSQLLAKSEQFF.

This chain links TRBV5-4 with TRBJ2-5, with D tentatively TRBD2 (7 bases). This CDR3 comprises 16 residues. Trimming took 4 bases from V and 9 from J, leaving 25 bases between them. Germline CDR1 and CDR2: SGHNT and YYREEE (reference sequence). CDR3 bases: TGTGCCAGCAGCATAGTCGACAGACCTAAGGGGGGGGCCCAGTACTTC. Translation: CASSIVDRPKGGAQYF. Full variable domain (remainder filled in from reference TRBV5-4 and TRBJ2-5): ETGVTQSPTHLIKTRGQQVTLRCSSQSGHNTVSWYQQALGQGPQFIFQYYREEENGRGNFPPRFSGLQFPNYSSELNVNALELDDSALYLCASSIVDRPKGGAQYFGPGTRLLVL.

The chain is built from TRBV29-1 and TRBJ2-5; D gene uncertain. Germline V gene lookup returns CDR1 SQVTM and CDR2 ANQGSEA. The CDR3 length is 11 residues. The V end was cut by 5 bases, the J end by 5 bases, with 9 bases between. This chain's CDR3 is CSVSQMETQYF. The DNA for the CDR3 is TGCAGCGTTTCTCAGATGGAGACCCAGTACTTC.

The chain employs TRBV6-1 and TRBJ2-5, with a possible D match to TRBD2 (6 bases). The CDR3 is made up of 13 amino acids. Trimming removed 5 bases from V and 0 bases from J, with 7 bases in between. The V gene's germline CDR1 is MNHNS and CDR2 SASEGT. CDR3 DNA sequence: TGTGCCAGCAGTCGGGGGTACCAAGAGACCCAGTACTTC. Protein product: CASSRGYQETQYF.

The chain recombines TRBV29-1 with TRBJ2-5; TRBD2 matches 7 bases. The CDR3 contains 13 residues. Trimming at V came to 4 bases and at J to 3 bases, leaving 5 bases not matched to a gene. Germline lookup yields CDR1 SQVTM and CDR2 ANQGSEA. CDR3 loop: CSVAGLPEETQYF. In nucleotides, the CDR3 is TGCAGCGTTGCGGGACTACCCGAAGAGACCCAGTACTTC.

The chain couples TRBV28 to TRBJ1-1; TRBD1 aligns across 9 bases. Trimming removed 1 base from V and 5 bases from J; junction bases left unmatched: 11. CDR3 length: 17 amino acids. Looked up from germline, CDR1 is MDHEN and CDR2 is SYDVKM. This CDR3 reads CASSLYGDRVVGTEAFF. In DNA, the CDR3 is TGTGCCAGCAGTTTATATGGGGACAGGGTGGTAGGGACTGAAGCTTTCTTT.

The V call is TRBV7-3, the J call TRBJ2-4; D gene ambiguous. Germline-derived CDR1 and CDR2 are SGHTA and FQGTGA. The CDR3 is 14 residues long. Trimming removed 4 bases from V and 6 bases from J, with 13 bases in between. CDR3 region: CASSYEEEPNIQYF. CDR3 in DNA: TGTGCCAGCAGCTACGAGGAAGAACCAAACATTCAGTACTTC.

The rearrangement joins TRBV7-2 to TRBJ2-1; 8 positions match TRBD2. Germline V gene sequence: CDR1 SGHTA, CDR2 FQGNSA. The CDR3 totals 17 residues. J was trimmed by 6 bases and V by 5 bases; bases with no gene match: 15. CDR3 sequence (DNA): TGTGCCAGCAGCGCGGGACTTACGGGGGGGCGTGGCAATGAGCAGTTCTTC. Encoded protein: CASSAGLTGGRGNEQFF.

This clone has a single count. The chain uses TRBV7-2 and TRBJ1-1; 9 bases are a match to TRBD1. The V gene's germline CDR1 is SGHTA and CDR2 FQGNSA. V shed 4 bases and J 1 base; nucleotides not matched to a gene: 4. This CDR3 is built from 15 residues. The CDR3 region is CASSWDRVGNTEAFF. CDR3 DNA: TGTGCCAGCAGCTGGGACAGGGTGGGGAACACTGAAGCTTTCTTT.

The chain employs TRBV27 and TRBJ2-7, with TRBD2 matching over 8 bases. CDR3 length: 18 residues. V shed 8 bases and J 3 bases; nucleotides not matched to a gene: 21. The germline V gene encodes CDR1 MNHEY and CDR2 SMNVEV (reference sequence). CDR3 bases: TGTGCCAGCGGACTGCAGACCCCCGAGGCGGGGACTAGCTACGAGCAGTACTTC. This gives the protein CASGLQTPEAGTSYEQYF.

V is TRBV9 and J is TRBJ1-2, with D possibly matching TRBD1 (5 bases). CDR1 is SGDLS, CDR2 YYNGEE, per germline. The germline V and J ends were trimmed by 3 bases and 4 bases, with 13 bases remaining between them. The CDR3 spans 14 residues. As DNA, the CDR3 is TGTGCCAGCAGCGCATCTACAGGCACCTATGGCTACACCTTC. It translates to CASSASTGTYGYTF.

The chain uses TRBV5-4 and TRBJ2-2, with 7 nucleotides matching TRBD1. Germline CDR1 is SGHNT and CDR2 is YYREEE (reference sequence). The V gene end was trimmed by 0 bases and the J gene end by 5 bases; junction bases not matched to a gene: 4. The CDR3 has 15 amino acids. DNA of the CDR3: TGTGCCAGCAGCTTGGTAGCAGGGGGTACCGGGGAGCTGTTTTTT. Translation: CASSLVAGGTGELFF.

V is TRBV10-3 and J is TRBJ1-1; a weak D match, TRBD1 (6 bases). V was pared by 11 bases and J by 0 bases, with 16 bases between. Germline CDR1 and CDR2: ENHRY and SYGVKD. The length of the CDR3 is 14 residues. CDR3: CAANVGGLNTEAFF. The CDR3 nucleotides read TGTGCCGCCAACGTCGGGGGGCTGAACACTGAAGCTTTCTTT.

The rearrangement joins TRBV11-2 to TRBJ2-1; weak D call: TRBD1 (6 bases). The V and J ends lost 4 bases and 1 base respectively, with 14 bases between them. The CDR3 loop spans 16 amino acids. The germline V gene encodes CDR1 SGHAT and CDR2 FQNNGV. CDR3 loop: CASSSQQGKSYNEQFF. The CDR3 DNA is TGTGCCAGCAGCTCCCAACAGGGTAAGTCCTACAATGAGCAGTTCTTC.

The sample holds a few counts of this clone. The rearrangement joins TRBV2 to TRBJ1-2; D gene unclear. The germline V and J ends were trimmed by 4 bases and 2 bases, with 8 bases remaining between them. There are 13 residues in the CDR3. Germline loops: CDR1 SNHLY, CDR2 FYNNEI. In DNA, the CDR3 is TGTGCCAGCAGTGGATCGGGAAACTATGGCTACACCTTC. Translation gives CASSGSGNYGYTF. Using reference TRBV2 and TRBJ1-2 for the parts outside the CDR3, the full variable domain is EPEVTQTPSHQVTQMGQEVILRCVPISNHLYFYWYRQILGQKVEFLVSFYNNEISEKSEIFDDQFSVERPDGSNFTLKIRSTKLEDSAMYFCASSGSGNYGYTFGSGTRLTVV.

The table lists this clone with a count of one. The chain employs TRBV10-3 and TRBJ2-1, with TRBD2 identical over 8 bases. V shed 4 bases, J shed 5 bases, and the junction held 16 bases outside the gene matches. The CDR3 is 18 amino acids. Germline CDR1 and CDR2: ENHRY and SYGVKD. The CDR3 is CAISAAGGSESVNNEQFF. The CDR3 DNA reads TGTGCCATCAGTGCTGCGGGGGGCTCTGAATCAGTAAACAATGAGCAGTTCTTC.

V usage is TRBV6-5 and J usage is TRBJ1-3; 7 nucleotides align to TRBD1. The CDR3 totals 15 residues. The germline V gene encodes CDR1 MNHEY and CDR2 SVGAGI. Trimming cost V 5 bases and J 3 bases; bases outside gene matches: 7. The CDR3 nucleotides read TGTGCCAGCAGTGCCTCCGGGACAGATGGAAACACCATATATTTT. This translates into CASSASGTDGNTIYF.

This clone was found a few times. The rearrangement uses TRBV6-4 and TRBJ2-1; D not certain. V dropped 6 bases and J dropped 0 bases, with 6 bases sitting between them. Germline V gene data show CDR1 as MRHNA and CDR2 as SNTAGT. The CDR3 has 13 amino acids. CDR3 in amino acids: CASSPSSYNEQFF. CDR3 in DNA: TGTGCCAGCAGCCCGAGCTCCTACAATGAGCAGTTCTTC.

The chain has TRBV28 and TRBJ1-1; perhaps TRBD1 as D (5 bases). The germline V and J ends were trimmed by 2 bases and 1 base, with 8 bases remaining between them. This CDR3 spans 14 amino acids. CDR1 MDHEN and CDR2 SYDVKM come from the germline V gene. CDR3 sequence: CASSLSRANTEAFF. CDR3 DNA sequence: TGTGCCAGCAGTTTAAGCAGGGCGAACACTGAAGCTTTCTTT.

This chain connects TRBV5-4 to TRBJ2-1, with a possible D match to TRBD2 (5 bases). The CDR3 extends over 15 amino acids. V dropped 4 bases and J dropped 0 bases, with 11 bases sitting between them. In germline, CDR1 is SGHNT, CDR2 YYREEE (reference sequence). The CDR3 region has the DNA TGTGCCAGCAGCGTGGACTCAAGCTCCTACAATGAGCAGTTCTTC. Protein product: CASSVDSSSYNEQFF. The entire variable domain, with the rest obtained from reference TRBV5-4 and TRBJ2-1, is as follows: ETGVTQSPTHLIKTRGQQVTLRCSSQSGHNTVSWYQQALGQGPQFIFQYYREEENGRGNFPPRFSGLQFPNYSSELNVNALELDDSALYLCASSVDSSSYNEQFFGPGTRLTVL.

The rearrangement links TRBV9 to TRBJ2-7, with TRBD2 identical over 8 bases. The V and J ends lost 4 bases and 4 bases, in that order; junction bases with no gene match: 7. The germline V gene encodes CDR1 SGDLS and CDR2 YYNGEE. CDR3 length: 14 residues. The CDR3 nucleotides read TGTGCCAGCAGCTTGGGACTAGTCGGGTACGAGCAGTACTTC. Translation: CASSLGLVGYEQYF.

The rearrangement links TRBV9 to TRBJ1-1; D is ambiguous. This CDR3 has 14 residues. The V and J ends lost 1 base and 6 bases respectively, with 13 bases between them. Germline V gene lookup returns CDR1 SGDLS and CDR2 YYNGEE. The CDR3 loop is CASSVSTGHPEAFF. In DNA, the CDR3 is TGTGCCAGCAGCGTATCCACGGGTCACCCTGAAGCTTTCTTT.

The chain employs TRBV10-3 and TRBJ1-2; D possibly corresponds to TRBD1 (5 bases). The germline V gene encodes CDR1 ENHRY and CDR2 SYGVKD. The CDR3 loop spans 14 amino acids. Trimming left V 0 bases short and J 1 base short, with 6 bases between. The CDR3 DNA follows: TGTGCCATCAGTGAGTCAGGGGTTAACTATGGCTACACCTTC. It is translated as CAISESGVNYGYTF.

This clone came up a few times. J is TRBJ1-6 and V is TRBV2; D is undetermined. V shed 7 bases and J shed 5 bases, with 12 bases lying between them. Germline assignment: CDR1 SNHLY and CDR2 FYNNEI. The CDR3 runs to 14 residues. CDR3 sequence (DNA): TGTGCCAGCATTTTAGGAGGGAATAATTCACCCCTCCACTTT. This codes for CASILGGNNSPLHF. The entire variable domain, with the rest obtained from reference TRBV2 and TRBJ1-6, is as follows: EPEVTQTPSHQVTQMGQEVILRCVPISNHLYFYWYRQILGQKVEFLVSFYNNEISEKSEIFDDQFSVERPDGSNFTLKIRSTKLEDSAMYFCASILGGNNSPLHFGNGTRLTVT.

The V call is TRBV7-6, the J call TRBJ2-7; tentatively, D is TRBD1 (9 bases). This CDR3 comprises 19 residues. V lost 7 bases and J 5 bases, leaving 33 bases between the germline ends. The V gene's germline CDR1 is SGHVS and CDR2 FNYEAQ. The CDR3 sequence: CASTAAAGGQGLGVHEQYF. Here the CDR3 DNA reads TGTGCCAGCACCGCGGCGGCCGGGGGACAGGGACTAGGAGTCCACGAGCAGTACTTC.

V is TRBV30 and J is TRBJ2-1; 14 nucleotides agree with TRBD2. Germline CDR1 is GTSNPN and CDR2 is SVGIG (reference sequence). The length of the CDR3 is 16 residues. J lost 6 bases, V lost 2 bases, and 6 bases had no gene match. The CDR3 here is CAWSSAGTSGSNEQFF. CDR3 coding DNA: TGTGCCTGGAGTTCTGCCGGGACTAGCGGGAGCAATGAGCAGTTCTTC.

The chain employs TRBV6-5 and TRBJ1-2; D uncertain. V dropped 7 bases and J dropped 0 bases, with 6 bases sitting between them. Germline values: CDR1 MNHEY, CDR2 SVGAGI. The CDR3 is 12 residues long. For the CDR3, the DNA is TGTGCCAGCACAGGCTCTAACTATGGCTACACCTTC. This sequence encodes CASTGSNYGYTF.